This T cell receptor (beta chain) was retrieved from a study of CD8 T cells in Susac syndrome. The V and J ends lost 3 bases and 3 bases respectively, with 5 bases between them. Germline V gene lookup returns CDR1 SQVTM and CDR2 ANQGSEA. This CDR3 comprises 11 residues. About 0.45 to 1 ug RNA was reverse transcribed with random hexamers. From the immunoSEQ multiplex PCR reads, TCRdb called clonotypes with MiXCR, one entry per CDR3 protein. Seen here are approximately 210,000 distinct CDR3 sequences, about 94% observed once, and the top ten hold under 0.2%. The TCR originated in a human donor with Susac syndrome. The chain couples TRBV29-1 to TRBJ1-1, with no clear D. The sequencing sample was made of CD4+ T cells from PBMCs. CDR3 bases: TGCAGCGTTGACCTATACACTGAAGCTTTCTTT. It codes for CSVDLYTEAFF. Together with reference TRBV29-1 and TRBJ1-1, the CDR3 gives the full variable domain: SAVISQKPSRDICQRGTSLTIQCQVDSQVTMMFWYRQQPGQSLTLIATANQGSEATYESGFVIDKFPISRPNLTFSTLTVSNMSPEDSSIYLCSVDLYTEAFFGQGTRLTVV.